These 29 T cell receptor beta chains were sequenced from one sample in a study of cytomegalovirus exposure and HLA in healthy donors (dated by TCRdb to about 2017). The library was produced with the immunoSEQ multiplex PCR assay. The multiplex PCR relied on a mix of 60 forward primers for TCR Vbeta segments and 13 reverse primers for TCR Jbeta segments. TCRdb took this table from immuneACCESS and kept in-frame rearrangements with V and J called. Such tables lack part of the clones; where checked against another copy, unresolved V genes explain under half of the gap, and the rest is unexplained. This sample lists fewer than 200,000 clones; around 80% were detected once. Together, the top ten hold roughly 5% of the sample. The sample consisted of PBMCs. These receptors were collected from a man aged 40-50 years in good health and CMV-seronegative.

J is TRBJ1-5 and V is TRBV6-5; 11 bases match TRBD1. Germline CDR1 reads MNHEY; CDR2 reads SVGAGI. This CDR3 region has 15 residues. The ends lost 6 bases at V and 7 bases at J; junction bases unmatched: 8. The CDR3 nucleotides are TGTGCCAGCAGACGGGACAGGGGGGAGGACCAGCCCCAGCATTTT. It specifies CASRRDRGEDQPQHF.

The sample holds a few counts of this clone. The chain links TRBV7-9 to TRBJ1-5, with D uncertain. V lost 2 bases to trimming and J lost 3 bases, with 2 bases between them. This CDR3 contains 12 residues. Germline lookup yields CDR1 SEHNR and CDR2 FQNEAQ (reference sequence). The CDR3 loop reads CASSLLNQPQHF. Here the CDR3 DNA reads TGTGCCAGCAGCTTACTCAATCAGCCCCAGCATTTT.

The CDR3 is CASSSSDTQYF. DNA for the CDR3: TGTGCCAGCAGCTCGTCGGATACGCAGTATTTT. J is TRBJ2-3 and V is TRBV7-2, with D unresolved. CDR3 length: 11 amino acids. V gave up 4 bases and J gave up 6 bases, with 5 bases separating them. CDR1 is SGHTA, CDR2 FQGNSA, per germline. Full variable domain (outside the CDR3, taken from reference TRBV7-2 and TRBJ2-3): GAGVSQSPSNKVTEKGKDVELRCDPISGHTALYWYRQSLGQGLEFLIYFQGNSAPDKSGLPSDRFSAERTGGSVSTLTIQRTQQEDSAVYLCASSSSDTQYFGPGTRLTVL.

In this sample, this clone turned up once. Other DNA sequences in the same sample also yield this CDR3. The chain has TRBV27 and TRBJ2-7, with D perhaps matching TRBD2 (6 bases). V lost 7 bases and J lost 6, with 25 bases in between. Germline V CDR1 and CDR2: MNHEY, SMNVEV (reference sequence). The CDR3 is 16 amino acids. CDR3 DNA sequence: TGTGCCAGCACCGAACAAGGACGGCCCTTGGGGGGCGAGCAGTACTTC. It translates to CASTEQGRPLGGEQYF.

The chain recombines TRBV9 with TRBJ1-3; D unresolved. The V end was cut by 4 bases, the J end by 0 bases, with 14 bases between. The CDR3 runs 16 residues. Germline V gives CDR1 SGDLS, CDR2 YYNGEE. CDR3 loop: CASSPPGSTSGNTIYF. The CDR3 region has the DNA TGTGCCAGCAGCCCCCCGGGGTCCACCTCTGGAAACACCATATATTTT.

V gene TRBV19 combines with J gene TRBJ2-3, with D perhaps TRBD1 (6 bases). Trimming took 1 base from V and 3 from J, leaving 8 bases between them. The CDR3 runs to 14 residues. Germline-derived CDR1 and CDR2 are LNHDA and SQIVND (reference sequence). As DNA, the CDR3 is TGTGCCAGTAGTATAGCAGGGGCGACAGATACGCAGTATTTT. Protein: CASSIAGATDTQYF.

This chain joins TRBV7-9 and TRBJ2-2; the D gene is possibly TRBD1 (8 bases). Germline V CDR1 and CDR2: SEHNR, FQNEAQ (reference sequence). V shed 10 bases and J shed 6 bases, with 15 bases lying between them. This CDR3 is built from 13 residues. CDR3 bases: TGTGCCAACAGGGGGGGGGCATCCGGGGAGCTGTTTTTT. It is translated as CANRGGASGELFF.

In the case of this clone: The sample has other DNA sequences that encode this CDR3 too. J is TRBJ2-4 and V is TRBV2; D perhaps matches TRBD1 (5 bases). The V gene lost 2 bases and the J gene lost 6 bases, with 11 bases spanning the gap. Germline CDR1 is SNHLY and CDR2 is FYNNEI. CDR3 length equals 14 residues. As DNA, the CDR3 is TGTGCCAGCAGTGAAAATAGGGGCGGAAACATTCAGTACTTC. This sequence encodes CASSENRGGNIQYF. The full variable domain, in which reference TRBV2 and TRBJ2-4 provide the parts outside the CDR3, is EPEVTQTPSHQVTQMGQEVILRCVPISNHLYFYWYRQILGQKVEFLVSFYNNEISEKSEIFDDQFSVERPDGSNFTLKIRSTKLEDSAMYFCASSENRGGNIQYFGAGTRLSVL.

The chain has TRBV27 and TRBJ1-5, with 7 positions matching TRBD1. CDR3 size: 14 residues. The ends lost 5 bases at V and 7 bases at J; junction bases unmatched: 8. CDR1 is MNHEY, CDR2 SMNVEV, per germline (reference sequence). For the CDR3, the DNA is TGTGCCAGCAGTGAATTAGGGGGCTGGCAGCCCCAGCATTTT. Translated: CASSELGGWQPQHF.

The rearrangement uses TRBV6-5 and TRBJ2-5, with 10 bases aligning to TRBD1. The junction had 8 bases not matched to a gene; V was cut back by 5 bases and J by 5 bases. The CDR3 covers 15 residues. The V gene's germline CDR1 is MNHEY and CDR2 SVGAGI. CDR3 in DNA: TGTGCCAGCAGTCGACAGGGGGCGATTTCTGAGACCCAGTACTTC. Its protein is CASSRQGAISETQYF.

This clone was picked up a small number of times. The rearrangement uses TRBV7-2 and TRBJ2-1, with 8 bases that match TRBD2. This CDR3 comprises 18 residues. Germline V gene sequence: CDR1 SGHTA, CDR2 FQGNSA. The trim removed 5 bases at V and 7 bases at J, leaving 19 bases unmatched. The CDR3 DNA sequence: TGTGCCAGCAGCCAAGGAGGGTCGTGGAGCGGGAGACTTAATGAGCAGTTCTTC. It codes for CASSQGGSWSGRLNEQFF.

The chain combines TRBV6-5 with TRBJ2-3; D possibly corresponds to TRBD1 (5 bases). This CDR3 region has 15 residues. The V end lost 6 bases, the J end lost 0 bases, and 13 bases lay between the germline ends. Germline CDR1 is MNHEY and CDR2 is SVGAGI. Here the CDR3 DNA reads TGTGCCAGCAGGGACACAAGGGTGAGCACAGATACGCAGTATTTT. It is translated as CASRDTRVSTDTQYF.

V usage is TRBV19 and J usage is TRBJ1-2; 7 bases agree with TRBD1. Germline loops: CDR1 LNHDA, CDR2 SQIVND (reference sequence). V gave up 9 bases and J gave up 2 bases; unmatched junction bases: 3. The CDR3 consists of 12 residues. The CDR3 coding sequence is TGTGCCAGCGTACAGGGGAACTATGGCTACACCTTC. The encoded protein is CASVQGNYGYTF.

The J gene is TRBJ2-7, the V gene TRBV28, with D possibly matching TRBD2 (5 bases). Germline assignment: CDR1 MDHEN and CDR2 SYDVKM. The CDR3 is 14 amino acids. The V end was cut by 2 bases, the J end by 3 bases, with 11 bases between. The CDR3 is CASSLQDFFYEQYF. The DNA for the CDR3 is TGTGCCAGCAGTTTACAGGACTTTTTCTACGAGCAGTACTTC. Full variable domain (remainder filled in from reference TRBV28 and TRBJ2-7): DVKVTQSSRYLVKRTGEKVFLECVQDMDHENMFWYRQDPGLGLRLIYFSYDVKMKEKGDIPEGYSVSREKKERFSLILESASTNQTSMYLCASSLQDFFYEQYFGPGTRLTVT.

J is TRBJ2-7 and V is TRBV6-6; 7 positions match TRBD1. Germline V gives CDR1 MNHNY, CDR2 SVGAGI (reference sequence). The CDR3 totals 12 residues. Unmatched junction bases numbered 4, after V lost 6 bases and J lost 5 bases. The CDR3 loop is CASSRDRDEQYF. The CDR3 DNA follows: TGTGCCAGCAGCCGTGACAGGGACGAGCAGTACTTC.

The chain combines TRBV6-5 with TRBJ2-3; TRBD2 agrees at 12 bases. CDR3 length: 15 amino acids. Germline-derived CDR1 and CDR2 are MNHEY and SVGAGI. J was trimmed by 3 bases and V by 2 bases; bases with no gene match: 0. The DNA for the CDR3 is TGTGCCAGCAGTTACGGACTAGCGGGGACAGATACGCAGTATTTT. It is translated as CASSYGLAGTDTQYF.

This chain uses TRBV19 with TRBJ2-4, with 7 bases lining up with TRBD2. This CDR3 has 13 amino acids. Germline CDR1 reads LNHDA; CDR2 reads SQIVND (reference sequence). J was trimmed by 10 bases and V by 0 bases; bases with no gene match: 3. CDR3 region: CASSIEPGGIQYF. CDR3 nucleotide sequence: TGTGCCAGTAGTATAGAACCGGGGGGTATTCAGTACTTC. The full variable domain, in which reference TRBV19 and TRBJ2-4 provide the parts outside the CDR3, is DGGITQSPKYLFRKEGQNVTLSCEQNLNHDAMYWYRQDPGQGLRLIYYSQIVNDFQKGDIAEGYSVSREKKESFPLTVTSAQKNPTAFYLCASSIEPGGIQYFGAGTRLSVL.

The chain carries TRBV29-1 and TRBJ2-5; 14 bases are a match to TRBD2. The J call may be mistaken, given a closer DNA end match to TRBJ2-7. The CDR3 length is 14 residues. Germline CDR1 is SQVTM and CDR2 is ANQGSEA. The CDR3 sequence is CSVGLAGAPYEQYF. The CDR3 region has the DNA TGCAGCGTGGGACTAGCGGGGGCCCCCTACGAGCAGTACTTC.

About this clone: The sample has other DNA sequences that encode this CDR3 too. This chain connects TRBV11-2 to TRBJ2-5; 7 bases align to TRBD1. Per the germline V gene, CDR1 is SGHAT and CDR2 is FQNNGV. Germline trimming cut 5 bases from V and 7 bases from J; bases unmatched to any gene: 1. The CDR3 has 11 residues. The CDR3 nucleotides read TGTGCCAGCAGCCCAGGGGGGACCCAGTACTTC. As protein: CASSPGGTQYF.

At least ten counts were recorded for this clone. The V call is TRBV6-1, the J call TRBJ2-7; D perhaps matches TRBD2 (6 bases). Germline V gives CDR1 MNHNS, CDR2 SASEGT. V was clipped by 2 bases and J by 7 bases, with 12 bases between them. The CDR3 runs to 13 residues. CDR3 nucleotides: TGTGCCAGCAGTGAATCGATCCGGGGGGAGCAGTACTTC. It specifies CASSESIRGEQYF.

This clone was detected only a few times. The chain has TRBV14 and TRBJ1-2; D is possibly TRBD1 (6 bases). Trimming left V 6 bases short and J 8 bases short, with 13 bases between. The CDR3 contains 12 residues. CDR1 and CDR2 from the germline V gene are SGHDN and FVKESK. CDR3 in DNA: TGTGCCAGCAGACGGGACAAGAGGGGCTACACCTTC. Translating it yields CASRRDKRGYTF.

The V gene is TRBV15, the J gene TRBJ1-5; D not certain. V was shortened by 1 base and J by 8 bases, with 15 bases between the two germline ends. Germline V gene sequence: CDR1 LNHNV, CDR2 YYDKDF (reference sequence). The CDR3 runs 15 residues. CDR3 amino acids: CATSRVRSVWEPQHF. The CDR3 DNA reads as TGTGCCACCAGCAGAGTGAGGTCGGTTTGGGAGCCCCAGCATTTT.

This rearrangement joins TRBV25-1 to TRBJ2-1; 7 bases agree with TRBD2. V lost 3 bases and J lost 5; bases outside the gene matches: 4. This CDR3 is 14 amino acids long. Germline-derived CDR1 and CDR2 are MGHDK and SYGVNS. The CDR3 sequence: CASSEPSGHNEQFF. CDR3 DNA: TGTGCCAGCAGTGAGCCTAGCGGTCACAATGAGCAGTTCTTC.

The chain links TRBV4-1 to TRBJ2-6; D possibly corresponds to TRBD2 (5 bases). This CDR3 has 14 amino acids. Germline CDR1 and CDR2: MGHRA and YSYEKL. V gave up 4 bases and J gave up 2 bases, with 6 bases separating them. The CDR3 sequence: CASSPSTGANVLTF. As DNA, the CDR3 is TGCGCCAGCAGCCCTAGCACTGGGGCCAACGTCCTGACTTTC.

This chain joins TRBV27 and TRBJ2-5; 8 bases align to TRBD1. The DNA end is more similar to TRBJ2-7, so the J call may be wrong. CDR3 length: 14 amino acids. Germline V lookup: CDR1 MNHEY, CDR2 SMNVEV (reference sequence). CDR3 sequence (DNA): TGTGCCAGCAGTTTCTGGGACAGGACCTACGAGCAGTACTTC. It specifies CASSFWDRTYEQYF.

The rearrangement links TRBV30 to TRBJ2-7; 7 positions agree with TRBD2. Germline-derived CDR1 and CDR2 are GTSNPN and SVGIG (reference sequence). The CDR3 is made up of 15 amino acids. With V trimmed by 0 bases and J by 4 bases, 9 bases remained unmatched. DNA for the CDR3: TGTGCCTGGAGTGTGGGACTTGGGGGGGTTTACGAGCAGTACTTC. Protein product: CAWSVGLGGVYEQYF.

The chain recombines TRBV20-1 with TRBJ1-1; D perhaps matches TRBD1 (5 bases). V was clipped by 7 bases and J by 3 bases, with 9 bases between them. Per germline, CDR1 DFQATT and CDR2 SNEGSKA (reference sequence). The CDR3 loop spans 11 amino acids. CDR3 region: CSVPGDTEAFF. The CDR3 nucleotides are TGCAGTGTGCCGGGGGACACTGAAGCTTTCTTT.

CDR3 bases: TGTGCCAGCAGCCCTGCTGGGGCCAACGTCCTGACTTTC. This encodes CASSPAGANVLTF. V usage is TRBV14 and J usage is TRBJ2-6; D uncertain. The germline gives CDR1 SGHDN, CDR2 FVKESK. The CDR3 extends over 13 amino acids. V lost 4 bases and J lost 2, with 3 bases in between.

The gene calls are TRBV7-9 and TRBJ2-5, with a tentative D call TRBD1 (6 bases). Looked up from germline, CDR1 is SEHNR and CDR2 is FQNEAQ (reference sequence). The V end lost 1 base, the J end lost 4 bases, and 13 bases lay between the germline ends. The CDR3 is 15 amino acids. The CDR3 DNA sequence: TGTGCCAGCAGCTTAGAAACAGGGACCAGAGAGACCCAGTACTTC. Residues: CASSLETGTRETQYF.